By share, the clone carrying this T cell receptor (beta chain) counts as medium-sized. Its antigen is as yet unknown. This entry comes from a study of beta chain features in type 1 diabetes. The overall study: On cell yields, gender and age, patients and healthy donors were similar. The study's findings and limits: Among patients with Type 1 diabetes, TCRB CDR3s were moderately but significantly shorter in every one of the four CD4+ subsets. Lower insertion and higher deletion counts appeared at VDJ junctions in type 1 diabetes patients. Patients' naive, central memory and Treg TCRB repertoires seemed closer to one another than those of healthy donors.

Reverse transcription of all isolated RNA meant that expressed TCRB transcripts were sequenced. Produced via immunoSEQ multiplex PCR; TCRdb's table is partial and in-frame only. This table holds 300,000 to 400,000 clones, around 9.6% found once. About 110 mL of blood, on average, came from one heparinised draw per donor. The CDR3 consists of 16 residues. Deletions cut 0 bases from V and 0 bases from J, with 10 bases between. Germline CDR1 and CDR2: SGHNT and YYREEE (reference sequence). The material sequenced was central memory CD4+ T cells from blood. The J gene is TRBJ2-1, the V gene TRBV5-4; TRBD1 is a possible D gene (5 bases). This receptor was obtained from a man in his thirties or forties with type 1 diabetes. In DNA form, the CDR3 reads TGTGCCAGCAGCTTGGATCCGACAGTCTCCTACAATGAGCAGTTCTTC. It codes for CASSLDPTVSYNEQFF.